This T cell receptor beta chain was recorded in a study of T cell clonotyping in hematopoietic cell transplantation. The V gene's germline CDR1 is SGHAT and CDR2 FQNNGV. The CDR3 spans 15 residues. Trimming stripped 3 bases from V and 1 base from J, with 12 bases between. General study results and limits: Recipient TCR diversity dropped after transplant; expanded clonotypes rose from day 30 to 180. CD4 and CD8 repertoire contributions could not be separated without sorting.

The protocol was immunoSEQ multiplex PCR, while the TCRdb copy is restricted to in-frame clones and leaves out a portion. The data contain 6,000 or so clones, 80% to 90% of them singletons. On this clone itself: The antigen remains undetermined.

The material was peripheral blood mononuclear cells, obtained 100 days after allogeneic stem cell transplant. This chain connects TRBV11-2 to TRBJ2-5, with D unclear. The TCR was taken from a female patient aged 40 to 50 who had an allogeneic stem cell transplant from a related donor, so the T cells may come from the graft donor. Some clones in this sample may be carry-over from other donors' samples. The CDR3 DNA reads as TGTGCCAGCAGCTTTGTGGGTGGCGCCCAAGAGACCCAGTACTTC. Translated, it gives CASSFVGGAQETQYF.